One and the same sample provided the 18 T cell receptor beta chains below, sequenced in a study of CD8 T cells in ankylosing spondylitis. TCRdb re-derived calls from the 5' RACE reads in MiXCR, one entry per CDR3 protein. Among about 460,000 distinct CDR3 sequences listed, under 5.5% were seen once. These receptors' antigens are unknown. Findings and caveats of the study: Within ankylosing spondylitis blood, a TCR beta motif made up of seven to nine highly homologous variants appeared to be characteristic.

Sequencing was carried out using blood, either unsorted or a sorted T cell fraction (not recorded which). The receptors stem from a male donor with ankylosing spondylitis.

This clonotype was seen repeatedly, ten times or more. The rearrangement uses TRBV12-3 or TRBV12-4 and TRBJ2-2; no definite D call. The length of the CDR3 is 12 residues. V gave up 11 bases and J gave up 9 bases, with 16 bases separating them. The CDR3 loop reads CAGAVSIRELFF. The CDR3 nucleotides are TGTGCCGGCGCTGTAAGCATCCGGGAGCTGTTTTTT.

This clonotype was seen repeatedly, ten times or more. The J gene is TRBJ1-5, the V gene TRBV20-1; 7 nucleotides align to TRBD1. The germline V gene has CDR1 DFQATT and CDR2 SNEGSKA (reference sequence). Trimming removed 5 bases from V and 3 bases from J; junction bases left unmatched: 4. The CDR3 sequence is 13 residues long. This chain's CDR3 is CSAYDRDNQPQHF. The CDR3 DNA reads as TGCAGTGCTTATGACAGGGACAATCAGCCCCAGCATTTT.

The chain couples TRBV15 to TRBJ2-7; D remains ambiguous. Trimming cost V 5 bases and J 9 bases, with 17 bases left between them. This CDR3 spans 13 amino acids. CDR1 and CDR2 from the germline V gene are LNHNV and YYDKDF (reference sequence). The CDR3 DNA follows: TGTGCCACCAGCTTCCGCCCCGGTTTAGGGCAGTACTTC. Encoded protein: CATSFRPGLGQYF.

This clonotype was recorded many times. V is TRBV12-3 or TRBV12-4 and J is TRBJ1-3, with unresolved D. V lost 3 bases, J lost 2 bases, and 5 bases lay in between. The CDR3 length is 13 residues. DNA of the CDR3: TGTGCCAGCAGTTTCGCAGCTGGAAACACCATATATTTT. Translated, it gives CASSFAAGNTIYF.

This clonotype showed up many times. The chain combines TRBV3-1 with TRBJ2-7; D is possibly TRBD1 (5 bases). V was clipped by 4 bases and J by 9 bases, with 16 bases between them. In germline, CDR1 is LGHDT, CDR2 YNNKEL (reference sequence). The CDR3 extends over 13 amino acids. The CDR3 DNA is TGTGCCAGCAGCCCCGCCTTTCAGGGTCGGCAGTACTTC. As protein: CASSPAFQGRQYF.

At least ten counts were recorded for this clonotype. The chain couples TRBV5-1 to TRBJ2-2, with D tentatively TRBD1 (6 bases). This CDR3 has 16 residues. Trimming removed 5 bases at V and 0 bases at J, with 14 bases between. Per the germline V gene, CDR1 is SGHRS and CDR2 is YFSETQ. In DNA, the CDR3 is TGCGCCAGCAGAAGAGGCGGACAGACGAACACCGGGGAGCTGTTTTTT. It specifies CASRRGGQTNTGELFF.

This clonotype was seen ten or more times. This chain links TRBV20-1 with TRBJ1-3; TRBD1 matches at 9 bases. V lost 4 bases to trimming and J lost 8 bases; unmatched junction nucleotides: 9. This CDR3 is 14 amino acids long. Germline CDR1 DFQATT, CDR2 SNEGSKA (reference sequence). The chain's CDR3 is CSANRAGQGYTIYF. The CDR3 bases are TGCAGTGCTAATCGGGCGGGACAGGGTTACACCATATATTTT.

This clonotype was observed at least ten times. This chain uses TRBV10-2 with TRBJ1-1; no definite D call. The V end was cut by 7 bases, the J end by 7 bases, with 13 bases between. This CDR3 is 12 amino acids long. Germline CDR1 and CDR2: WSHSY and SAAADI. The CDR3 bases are TGCGCCAGCACCGAGACAAGTAATGAAGCTTTCTTT. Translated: CASTETSNEAFF.

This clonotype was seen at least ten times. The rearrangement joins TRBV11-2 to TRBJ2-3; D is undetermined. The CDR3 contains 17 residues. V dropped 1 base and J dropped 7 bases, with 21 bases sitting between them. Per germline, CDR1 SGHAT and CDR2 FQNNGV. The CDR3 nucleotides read TGTGCCAGCAGCTTAGCTTATCGGTTCGGAACTTCAAATACGCAGTATTTT. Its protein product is CASSLAYRFGTSNTQYF.

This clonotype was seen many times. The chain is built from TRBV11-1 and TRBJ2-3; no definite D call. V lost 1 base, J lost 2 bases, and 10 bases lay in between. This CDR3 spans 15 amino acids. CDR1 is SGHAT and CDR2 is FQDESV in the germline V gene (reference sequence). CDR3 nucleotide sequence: TGTGCCAGCAGCTTAGAAAGGGCACACACAGATACGCAGTATTTT. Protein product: CASSLERAHTDTQYF.

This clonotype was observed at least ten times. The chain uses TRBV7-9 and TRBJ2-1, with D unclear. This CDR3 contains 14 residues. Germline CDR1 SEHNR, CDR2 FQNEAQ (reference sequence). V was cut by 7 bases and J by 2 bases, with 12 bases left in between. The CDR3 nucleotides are TGTGCCAGCACCTCCAGCATGACCTACAATGAGCAGTTCTTC. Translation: CASTSSMTYNEQFF.

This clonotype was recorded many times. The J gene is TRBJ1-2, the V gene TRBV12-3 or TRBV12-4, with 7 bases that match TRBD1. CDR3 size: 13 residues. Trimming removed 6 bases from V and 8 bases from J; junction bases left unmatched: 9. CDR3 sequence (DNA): TGTGCCAGCAGCCTCGGGACAGTCCGGGGCTACACCTTC. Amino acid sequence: CASSLGTVRGYTF.

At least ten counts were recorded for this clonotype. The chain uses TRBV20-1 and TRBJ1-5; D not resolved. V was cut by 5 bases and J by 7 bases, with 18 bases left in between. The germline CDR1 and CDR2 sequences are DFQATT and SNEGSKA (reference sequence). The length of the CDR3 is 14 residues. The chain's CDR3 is CSADGLSPGQPQHF. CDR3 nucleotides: TGCAGTGCTGACGGACTAAGTCCGGGACAGCCCCAGCATTTT.

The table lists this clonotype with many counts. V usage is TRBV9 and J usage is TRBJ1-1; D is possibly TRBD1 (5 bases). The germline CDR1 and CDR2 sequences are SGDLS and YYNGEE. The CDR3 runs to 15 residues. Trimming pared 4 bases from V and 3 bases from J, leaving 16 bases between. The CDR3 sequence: CASSISQGGDTEAFF. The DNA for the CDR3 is TGTGCCAGCAGCATCTCGCAGGGAGGTGACACTGAAGCTTTCTTT.

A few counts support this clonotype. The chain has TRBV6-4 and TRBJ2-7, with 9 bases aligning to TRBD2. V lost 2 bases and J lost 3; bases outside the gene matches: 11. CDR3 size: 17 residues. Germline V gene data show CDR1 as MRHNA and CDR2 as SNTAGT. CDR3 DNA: TGTGCCAGCAGTGACCCATGCCCGGGACTAGCTTTCTACGAGCAGTACTTC. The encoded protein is CASSDPCPGLAFYEQYF.

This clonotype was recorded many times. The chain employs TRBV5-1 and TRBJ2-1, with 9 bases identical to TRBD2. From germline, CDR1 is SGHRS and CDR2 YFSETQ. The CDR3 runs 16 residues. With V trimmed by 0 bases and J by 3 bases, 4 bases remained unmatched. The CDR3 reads CASSLAASGNYNEQFF. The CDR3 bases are TGCGCCAGCAGCTTGGCTGCTAGCGGGAACTACAATGAGCAGTTCTTC.

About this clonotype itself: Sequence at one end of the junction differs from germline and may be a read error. The CDR3 loop reads CASSAGTSSYNEQSF. DNA for the CDR3: TGTGCCAGCAGCGCCGGGACTAGCTCCTACAATGAGCAGTCCTTC. The rearrangement links TRBV9 to TRBJ2-1; 9 nucleotides align to TRBD2. Germline CDR1 reads SGDLS; CDR2 reads YYNGEE. This CDR3 has 15 residues.

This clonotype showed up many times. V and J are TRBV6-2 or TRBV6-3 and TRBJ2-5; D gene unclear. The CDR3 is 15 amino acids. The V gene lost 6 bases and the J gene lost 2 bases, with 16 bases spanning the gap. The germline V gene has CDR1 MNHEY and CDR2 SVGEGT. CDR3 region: CASSLVGWRQETQYF. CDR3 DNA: TGTGCCAGCAGCCTAGTAGGGTGGAGACAAGAGACCCAGTACTTC.